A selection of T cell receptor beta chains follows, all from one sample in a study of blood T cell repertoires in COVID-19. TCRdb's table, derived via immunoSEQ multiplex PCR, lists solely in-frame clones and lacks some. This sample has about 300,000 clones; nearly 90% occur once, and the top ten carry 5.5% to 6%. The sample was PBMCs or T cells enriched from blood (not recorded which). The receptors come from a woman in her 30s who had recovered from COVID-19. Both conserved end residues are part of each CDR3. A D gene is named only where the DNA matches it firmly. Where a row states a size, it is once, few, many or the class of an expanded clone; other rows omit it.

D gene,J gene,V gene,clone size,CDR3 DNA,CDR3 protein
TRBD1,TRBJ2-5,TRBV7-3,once,TGTGCCAGCAGCTCGGGACAGGGGAGGCAAGAGACCCAGTACTTC,CASSSGQGRQETQYF
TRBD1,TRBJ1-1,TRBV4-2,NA,TGTGCCAGCAGCCGGACAGGGGCCATGAACACTGAAGCTTTCTTT,CASSRTGAMNTEAFF
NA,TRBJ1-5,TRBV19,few,TGTGCCAGTACGAAGGGAGGCTGGGATCAGCCCCAGCATTTT,CASTKGGWDQPQHF
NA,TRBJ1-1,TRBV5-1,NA,TGCGCCAGCAGCTTGACCGGGGACTTGAACACTGAAGCTTTCTTT,CASSLTGDLNTEAFF
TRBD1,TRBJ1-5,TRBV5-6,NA,TGTGCCAGCAGCTACGGACAGGGAATTGGCAATCAGCCCCAGCATTTT,CASSYGQGIGNQPQHF
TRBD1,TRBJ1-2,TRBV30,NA,TGTGCCTGGAGTGTACGGGGGACAGGCTTCTTGCGAGGCTACACCTTC,CAWSVRGTGFLRGYTF
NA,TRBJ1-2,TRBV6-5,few,TGTGCCAGCAGTTACTCGAAGCAGGGAATCTATGGCTACACCTTC,CASSYSKQGIYGYTF
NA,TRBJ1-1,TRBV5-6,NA,TGTGCCAGCAGCTTGGTTGGCAGATCGAGCTCAGGGGAAGCTTTCTTT,CASSLVGRSSSGEAFF
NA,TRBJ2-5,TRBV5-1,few,TGCGCCAGCAGCTTGCTGGCACAAGAGACCCAGTACTTC,CASSLLAQETQYF
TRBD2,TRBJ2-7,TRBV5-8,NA,TGTGCCAGCAGCCCGGGGGTACTAGCGGGGGACGAGCAGTACTTC,CASSPGVLAGDEQYF
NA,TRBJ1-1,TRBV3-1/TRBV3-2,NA,TGTGCCAGCAGCCTGAGGAGGGTAGGGGTAATCAGATACACTGAAGCTTTCTTT,CASSLRRVGVIRYTEAFF
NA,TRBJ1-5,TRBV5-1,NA,TGCGCCAGCAGCTTCGGGGGGGACCAGCCCCAGCATTTT,CASSFGGDQPQHF
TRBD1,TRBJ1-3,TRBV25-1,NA,TGTGCCAGCAGTGAATCCACAGGGGTGGTAAACACCATATATTTT,CASSESTGVVNTIYF
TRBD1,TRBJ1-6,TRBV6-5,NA,TGTGCCAGCAGCCTCGGACAGGAAGTTTCACCCCTCCACTTT,CASSLGQEVSPLHF
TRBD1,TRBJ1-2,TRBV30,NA,TGTGCCTGGAGCTACACCGACAGGGGGCTGTATTATGGCTACACCTTC,CAWSYTDRGLYYGYTF
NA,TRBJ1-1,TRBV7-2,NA,TGTGCCAGCAGCCGGAGAGGGTTGGGCGAAGCTTTCTTT,CASSRRGLGEAFF
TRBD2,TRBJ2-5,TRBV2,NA,TGTGCCAGCAGTGAACTGGTGACTAGCGGAGAAGAGACCCAGTACTTC,CASSELVTSGEETQYF
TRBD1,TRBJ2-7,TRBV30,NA,TGTGCCTCCGTCTATAGGGGGCGCCCCGAGCAGTACTTC,CASVYRGRPEQYF
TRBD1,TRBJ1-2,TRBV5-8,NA,TGTGCCAGCAGCACGACAGGGACTAACTATGGCTACACCTTC,CASSTTGTNYGYTF
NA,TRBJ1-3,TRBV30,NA,TGTGCCTGGAGTGTACATGGAAACACCATATATTTT,CAWSVHGNTIYF
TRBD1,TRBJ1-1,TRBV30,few,TGTGCCTGGAGTGCTCACAGGGGGCAATCTGAAGCTTTCTTT,CAWSAHRGQSEAFF
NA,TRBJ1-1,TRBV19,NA,TGTGCCAGTAGTATAGTCAGGCACACTGAAGCTTTCTTT,CASSIVRHTEAFF
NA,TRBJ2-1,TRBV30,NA,TGTGCCTGGAGGCGCGCTTTCTTGGGAGATGAGCAGTTCTTC,CAWRRAFLGDEQFF
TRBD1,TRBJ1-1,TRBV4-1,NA,TGCGCCAGCAGCCACCCGGGACAGGGAACAGAAGCTTTCTTT,CASSHPGQGTEAFF
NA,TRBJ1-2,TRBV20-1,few,TGCAGTGCGAGTTACAGGGTTGGCTACACCTTC,CSASYRVGYTF
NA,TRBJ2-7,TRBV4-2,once,TGTGCCAGCAGCCAAGAACAGGGCGAGCAGTACTTC,CASSQEQGEQYF
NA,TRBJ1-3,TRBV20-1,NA,TGCAGTGCTAGTCTCCCAGGGTGGTCTGGAAACACCATATATTTT,CSASLPGWSGNTIYF
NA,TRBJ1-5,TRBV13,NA,TGTGCCAGCAGCCGGGGGGGGGCATATAGCAATCAGCCCCAGCATTTT,CASSRGGAYSNQPQHF
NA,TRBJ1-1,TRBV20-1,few,TGCAGTGCTAGAGGGGCCATAGAAGCTTTCTTT,CSARGAIEAFF
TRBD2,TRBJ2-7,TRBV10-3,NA,TGTGCCATCAGTGAGGTGCTAGCGGGGGGCCGAGAGCAGTACTTC,CAISEVLAGGREQYF
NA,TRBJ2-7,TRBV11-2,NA,TGTGCCAGCAGAACACTGGGGGGACTCTACGAGCAGTACTTC,CASRTLGGLYEQYF
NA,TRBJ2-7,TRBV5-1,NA,TGCGCCAGCAGCCCGGACAGAGCCTACGAGCAGTACTTC,CASSPDRAYEQYF
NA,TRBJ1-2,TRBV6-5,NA,TGTGCCAGCAGCCCGGGACATGGGCCTTCCTATGGCTACACCTTC,CASSPGHGPSYGYTF